The 12 T cell receptor beta chains below come from one sample, sequenced in a study of regulatory T cells in long-lasting Graves disease (dated by TCRdb to the early 2020s). Library preparation used multiplex PCR. The sequencer was an Illumina HiSeq 4000. iRepertoire HTBI primers and Arm-PCR amplification of CDR3 regions were used to construct TCR beta libraries. TCRdb reran the public reads through fastp at Q25 and MiXCR, keeping productive beta chains. One record per CDR3 amino acid sequence lists the most common genes and DNA. The sample table records 400,000 to 450,000 distinct CDR3 sequences; about 16% of these occur just once. Around 17% of the sample lies in the top ten. What this sample's time point label stands for: newly diagnosed GD, antithyroid drugs for less than 3 months. RNA was extracted from PBMCs in TRIzol for both TCR sequencing and RNA sequencing. These same records also appear under a second study, on T cells in Graves' hyperthyroidism and ophthalmopathy.

The sequences come from peripheral blood mononuclear cells (PBMCs), collected at new diagnosis, from a patient treated with antithyroid drugs. Receptor source: a young woman with Graves disease. Donor details come from another sample of the same person, matched by shared clones.

This clonotype was counted at least ten times. The chain employs TRBV12-3 or TRBV12-4 and TRBJ2-1; D uncertain. This CDR3 has 14 residues. The germline V and J ends were trimmed by 3 bases and 4 bases, with 10 bases remaining between them. This CDR3 reads CASSFLRGYNEQFF. CDR3 nucleotide sequence: TGTGCCAGCAGTTTTTTAAGAGGTTACAATGAGCAGTTCTTC.

This clonotype was detected ten times or more. The V call is TRBV11-2, the J call TRBJ1-1, with a tentative D call TRBD1 (5 bases). With 2 bases removed from V and 4 bases from J, the gap between germline ends came to 8 bases. The CDR3 is 13 amino acids. Germline CDR1 SGHAT, CDR2 FQNNGV. The CDR3 loop reads CASSLTRVTEAFF. The DNA for the CDR3 is TGTGCCAGCAGCTTAACCAGGGTCACTGAAGCTTTCTTT.

This clonotype was recorded at least ten times. The chain couples TRBV20-1 to TRBJ2-5; D not resolved. V was cut by 5 bases and J by 5 bases, with 9 bases left in between. CDR1 and CDR2 from the germline V gene are DFQATT and SNEGSKA (reference sequence). This CDR3 region has 11 residues. CDR3 loop: CSAGLGETQYF. CDR3 nucleotide sequence: TGCAGTGCTGGCCTGGGGGAGACCCAGTACTTC.

In this sample, this clonotype turned up many times. The chain uses TRBV28 and TRBJ1-1, with unresolved D. V was trimmed by 1 base and J by 5 bases, leaving 14 bases between them. CDR3 length: 15 amino acids. Germline V lookup: CDR1 MDHEN, CDR2 SYDVKM. CDR3: CASSLSFQVATEAFF. CDR3 coding DNA: TGTGCCAGCAGTTTATCTTTTCAGGTCGCTACTGAAGCTTTCTTT.

This clonotype showed up many times. J is TRBJ2-2 and V is TRBV12-3 or TRBV12-4; the D is unclear. The V end lost 4 bases, the J end lost 5 bases, and 2 bases lay between the germline ends. This CDR3 has 11 residues. CDR3: CASSSTGELFF. The CDR3 DNA reads as TGTGCCAGCAGTTCGACCGGGGAGCTGTTTTTT.

The sample holds one count of this clonotype. A much larger clone differs from this one at a single base, so this may be a read error. The chain carries TRBV20-1 and TRBJ2-3; D unresolved. The J call is uncertain, as TRBJ2-1 better fits the DNA end. Germline V lookup: CDR1 DFQATT, CDR2 SNEGSKA (reference sequence). The CDR3 consists of 15 residues. In DNA, the CDR3 is TGCAGTGCTAGAGATCATACCGGCTCCTACAATAAGCAGTTCTTC. Protein: CSARDHTGSYNKQFF.

This clonotype was recorded a few times. This CDR3 is CATTALAGGDTQYF. Written as DNA, the CDR3 is TGTGCCACCACTGCACTAGCGGGAGGAGATACGCAGTATTTT. The chain employs TRBV10-3 and TRBJ2-3; 12 nucleotides align to TRBD2. Germline trimming cut 10 bases from V and 5 bases from J; bases unmatched to any gene: 7. Germline values: CDR1 ENHRY, CDR2 SYGVKD. CDR3 length: 14 amino acids.

The chain couples TRBV7-2 to TRBJ2-1; a weak D match, TRBD2 (5 bases). Trimming took off 5 bases at V and 5 bases at J, with 13 bases between the two ends. Looked up from germline, CDR1 is SGHTA and CDR2 is FQGNSA. This CDR3 has 14 amino acids. For the CDR3, the DNA is TGTGCCAGCAGCCGGAGTGGACTTGACAATGAGCAGTTCTTC. Translating it yields CASSRSGLDNEQFF.

This clonotype was seen at least ten times. The chain uses TRBV3-1 and TRBJ2-7, with 9 bases identical to TRBD2. J was trimmed by 1 base and V by 0 bases; bases with no gene match: 7. The CDR3 has 17 residues. CDR1 LGHDT and CDR2 YNNKEL come from the germline V gene (reference sequence). CDR3 sequence: CASSQEEGLAGSYEQYF. In DNA, the CDR3 is TGTGCCAGCAGCCAAGAGGAGGGACTAGCAGGTTCCTACGAGCAGTACTTC.

Comment on this clonotype: This may arise from a read error, as a much more abundant clone is one base away. The rearrangement uses TRBV6-1 and TRBJ2-3, with 10 bases fitting TRBD2. The CDR3 is made up of 15 amino acids. The trim removed 7 bases at V and 3 bases at J, leaving 7 bases unmatched. Looked up from germline, CDR1 is MNHNS and CDR2 is SASEGT. CDR3 in amino acids: CASTTGTSETDTQYF. DNA for the CDR3: TGTGCCAGCACTACCGGGACTAGCGAAACAGATACGCAGTATTTT.

The chain recombines TRBV28 with TRBJ1-5, with D maybe TRBD1 (5 bases). This CDR3 is 15 amino acids long. In germline, CDR1 is MDHEN, CDR2 SYDVKM. V lost 7 bases and J lost 1, with 14 bases in between. CDR3 bases: TGTGCCAGCATCGACGATGGGGGGAGCAATCAGCCCCAGCATTTT. Protein sequence: CASIDDGGSNQPQHF.

This clonotype occurred many times. The chain joins TRBV20-1 to TRBJ2-6; D not resolved. Deletions cut 0 bases from V and 0 bases from J, with 9 bases between. CDR1 DFQATT and CDR2 SNEGSKA come from the germline V gene (reference sequence). The CDR3 runs 16 residues. The CDR3 sequence is CSARDSETSGANVLTF. CDR3 sequence (DNA): TGCAGTGCTAGAGATAGTGAAACCTCTGGGGCCAACGTCCTGACTTTC.